The TCR beta chain described here comes from a study of cytomegalovirus exposure and HLA in healthy donors. PCR was performed using 60 Vbeta and 13 Jbeta primers. This table comes from immunoSEQ multiplex PCR, and its TCRdb copy is limited to in-frame clones, with some not included. The sample shows fewer than 140,000 clones, roughly 76% of them seen only once. Germline CDR1 MGHDK, CDR2 SYGVNS. There are 15 residues in the CDR3. The V segment lost 8 bases and the J segment 4 bases; nucleotides outside the gene matches: 10. The sample consisted of PBMCs. The chain joins TRBV25-1 to TRBJ2-2; 7 nucleotides match TRBD1. This TCR was sampled from a woman aged 45 to 65 in good health and CMV-seropositive. CDR3 region: CASGGLGQTTGELFF. CDR3 sequence (DNA): TGTGCCAGCGGGGGTCTGGGACAGACCACCGGGGAGCTGTTTTTT. The full variable domain, with the rest looked up from reference TRBV25-1 and TRBJ2-2, is EADIYQTPRYLVIGTGKKITLECSQTMGHDKMYWYQQDPGMELHLIHYSYGVNSTEKGDLSSESTVSRIRTEHFPLTLESARPSHTSQYLCASGGLGQTTGELFFGEGSRLTVL.